This TCR beta chain comes out of a study of shared clonotypes between healthy human individuals. Trimming removed 2 bases from V and 0 bases from J, with 11 bases in between. Germline V gives CDR1 SGHVS, CDR2 FQNEAQ. This CDR3 contains 15 residues. Investigators spread the genomic DNA of each subset evenly over several immunoSEQ plates. Generated by immunoSEQ multiplex PCR, the TCRdb table keeps only in-frame clones and is missing some. The data show about 380,000 clones, 95% to 97% seen once. The sequence was collected from a man aged 25 to 40 in good health. Sequencing was carried out using memory CD8+ T cells sorted from blood. Subset noted: CD45RO+ cells pooled with CCR7-negative TemRA cells. The chain joins TRBV7-8 to TRBJ2-7; D unresolved. The DNA of the CDR3 is TGTGCCAGCAGCTTAACCCGGAAAAGCTCCTACGAGCAGTACTTC. Protein sequence: CASSLTRKSSYEQYF.